A single T cell receptor beta chain is shown here with its context. The sample holds a few counts of this clone. Its antigen remains undetermined. Base-call qualities are not available, and no considerably larger clone is one nucleotide away. This entry belongs to a study of blood T cell repertoires in COVID-19 (dated by TCRdb to 2020 to 2021). Regarding the complete study: Collaborator samples came from the United States, Italy and Spain and covered acute and convalescent phases of COVID-19. A freely available public database, intended as a resource for researchers studying the immune response to SARS-CoV-2, is where the repertoires were released. The material from the prospective study consisted of cDNA or gDNA derived from T cells, B-cell-depleted T cells, or PBMCs. Deeply sampled blood TCRbeta repertoires from subjects exposed to, actively infected with, or recovered from COVID-19 were included in the dataset. Nearly every sample came with metadata listing a de-identified subject ID, COVID-19 status, age in years and sex. The samples were drawn from two sources: the first 160 participants of the ongoing ImmuneRACE study, and 1,200 or so subjects contributed by 6 global collaborators. Where available, HLA class I and class II types were obtained from metadata supplied by the sample provider rather than from assay-based typing. Here is what the overall study found, with its caveats: How much clinical and demographic metadata was included differed by source and by participant, and the metadata was provided uncurated.

Whole blood was collected in K2EDTA tubes by collaborating institutions according to the institutions' own protocols. Collaborator samples were shipped for TCRbeta analysis as frozen whole blood, isolated PBMCs, or DNA extracted from either sample type. Including the terminal cysteine and phenylalanine, the CDR3 comprises 14 residues. This entry keeps only the CDR3 DNA: 42 bases, framed from base 1. The germline V gene yields KGHDR for CDR1 and SFDVKD for CDR2. V is reduced by 4 bases and J by 6 bases, leaving a spacing of 14 bases between them. TCRbeta CDR3 regions were amplified from genomic DNA by means of the immunoSEQ Assay, a bias-controlled multiplex PCR. Regarding the original processing steps: The number of nucleated cells in each sample was estimated by amplification of reference gene primers within the assay. To quantify the absolute abundance of each unique TCRbeta CDR3 rearrangement, sequence reads were collapsed and filtered. For each sample, productive Simpson clonality was calculated as the square root of Simpson's diversity index over productive rearrangements. TCRdb stores this immuneACCESS table with in-frame sequences only. Part of the clones is absent; in the studies checked, under half of the shortfall reflects unresolved V genes, and no reason is known for the rest. V and J calls and clone size come straight from that table; D and trimming were deduced from the DNA. The sample contains about 140,000 clones, more than 80% of them found a single time. The ten largest clonotypes hold just under 9% of the sample.

The receptor's source is a woman of 80 years or more in a cohort sampled during active or convalescent COVID-19. The rearrangement combines TRBV24-1 with TRBJ1-1; the D gene assignment is ambiguous. Sequenced: peripheral blood. The sequenced DNA: TGTGCCACCAGTGACCCACATATCTGCTCTGAAGCTTTCTTT. Its product reads: CATSDPHICSEAFF.